The 26 T cell receptor beta chains reported below all come from one sample, sequenced in a study of cytomegalovirus exposure and HLA in healthy donors. PCR employed 60 Vbeta and 13 Jbeta primers. Repertoires were generated with immunoSEQ multiplex PCR, while TCRdb's copy carries only in-frame clones and drops some. The data hold 70,000 to 100,000 clones, with 60% to 80% observed a single time. The sample was PBMCs. These receptors were collected from a woman in her forties or fifties in good health and CMV-seropositive.

J is TRBJ1-3 and V is TRBV6-5; TRBD1 might be the D (5 bases). The CDR3 runs to 14 residues. Trimming cost V 6 bases and J 0 bases, with 9 bases left between them. Looked up from germline, CDR1 is MNHEY and CDR2 is SVGAGI. In DNA, the CDR3 is TGTGCCAGCAGCCGCGACAGCTCTGGAAACACCATATATTTT. As protein: CASSRDSSGNTIYF.

The chain uses TRBV11-1 and TRBJ2-2, with 8 bases lining up with TRBD1. Germline-derived CDR1 and CDR2 are SGHAT and FQDESV (reference sequence). V trimming: 5 bases; J trimming: 6 bases; junction bases outside the gene matches: 11. The CDR3 is made up of 16 amino acids. The CDR3 nucleotides are TGTGCCAGCAGCGACCACCTTCAGGGGGCCCCCGGGGAGCTGTTTTTT. Its translation: CASSDHLQGAPGELFF.

The rearrangement uses TRBV5-1 and TRBJ1-1; D gene unclear. This CDR3 is 15 amino acids long. V was trimmed by 6 bases and J by 1 base, leaving 16 bases between them. From germline, CDR1 is SGHRS and CDR2 YFSETQ. The CDR3 protein is CASNALFAGNTEAFF. In nucleotides, the CDR3 is TGCGCCAGCAACGCCCTGTTCGCCGGGAACACTGAAGCTTTCTTT.

V usage is TRBV19 and J usage is TRBJ1-1; tentatively, D is TRBD1 (6 bases). V was clipped by 4 bases and J by 4 bases, with 10 bases between them. From germline, CDR1 is LNHDA and CDR2 SQIVND (reference sequence). CDR3 length: 13 amino acids. CDR3 sequence reads: CASSRQGITEAFF. DNA for the CDR3: TGTGCCAGTAGTAGGCAGGGGATCACTGAAGCTTTCTTT.

The chain couples TRBV29-1 to TRBJ2-5; 8 nucleotides align to TRBD1. The CDR3 runs 14 residues. Trimming took 6 bases from V and 5 from J; bases not matched to a gene: 11. CDR1 and CDR2 (germline): SQVTM, ANQGSEA. The CDR3 region has the DNA TGCAGCGTAGATTCGCAGGGGGCGGGGGAGACCCAGTACTTC. This sequence encodes CSVDSQGAGETQYF.

This clone was counted only a few times. This chain links TRBV14 with TRBJ2-7, with D maybe TRBD2 (5 bases). The germline V and J ends were trimmed by 3 bases and 3 bases, with 12 bases remaining between them. The CDR3 has 14 amino acids. In germline, CDR1 is SGHDN, CDR2 FVKESK. The CDR3 DNA is TGTGCCAGCAGCCAGCTTGGAGGTTTCTACGAGCAGTACTTC. Amino acid sequence: CASSQLGGFYEQYF.

This chain uses TRBV6-1 with TRBJ2-5; tentative D call: TRBD2 (6 bases). The length of the CDR3 is 14 residues. V lost 8 bases to trimming and J lost 3 bases, with 16 bases between them. The germline V gene encodes CDR1 MNHNS and CDR2 SASEGT. As DNA, the CDR3 is TGTGCCAGCGACCCCGGAGGCGGGGAAGAGACCCAGTACTTC. Translated: CASDPGGGEETQYF.

The rearrangement links TRBV27 to TRBJ1-2; the D is unclear. The CDR3 sequence is 14 residues long. The ends were cut back, 5 bases at V and 5 bases at J, with 15 bases in the middle. Per germline, CDR1 MNHEY and CDR2 SMNVEV (reference sequence). CDR3 residues: CASSPFGGSYGYTF. CDR3 in DNA: TGTGCCAGCAGTCCCTTTGGAGGGTCTTATGGCTACACCTTC.

In DNA, the CDR3 is TGTGCCAGCAGCTTAGCCTTTGACAGCGACTCCTACGAGCAGTACTTC. This translates into CASSLAFDSDSYEQYF. The chain employs TRBV7-9 and TRBJ2-7, with D possibly being TRBD1 (5 bases). Trimming removed 0 bases from V and 0 bases from J, with 12 bases in between. The V gene's germline CDR1 is SEHNR and CDR2 FQNEAQ (reference sequence). The CDR3 contains 16 residues. Together with reference TRBV7-9 and TRBJ2-7, the CDR3 gives the full variable domain: DTGVSQNPRHKITKRGQNVTFRCDPISEHNRLYWYRQTLGQGPEFLTYFQNEAQLEKSRLLSDRFSAERPKGSFSTLEIQRTEQGDSAMYLCASSLAFDSDSYEQYFGPGTRLTVT.

This clone has just one count. The V call is TRBV6-5, the J call TRBJ1-5, with D possibly being TRBD1 (5 bases). V dropped 10 bases and J dropped 2 bases, with 15 bases sitting between them. The germline CDR1 and CDR2 sequences are MNHEY and SVGAGI. The CDR3 length is 14 residues. The CDR3 is CATRQSKGNQPQHF. The CDR3 DNA sequence: TGTGCCACGAGACAGTCCAAGGGCAATCAGCCCCAGCATTTT.

This clone was seen once. V usage is TRBV7-9 and J usage is TRBJ1-3; D is possibly TRBD1 (5 bases). The germline CDR1 and CDR2 sequences are SEHNR and FQNEAQ (reference sequence). With 0 bases removed from V and 0 bases from J, the gap between germline ends came to 12 bases. This CDR3 has 17 amino acids. CDR3 region: CASSLAPGGYSGNTIYF. The CDR3 nucleotides are TGTGCCAGCAGCTTAGCCCCGGGGGGTTACTCTGGAAACACCATATATTTT.

The rearrangement links TRBV19 to TRBJ2-7; 7 nucleotides agree with TRBD1. This CDR3 is 15 amino acids long. The germline V gene encodes CDR1 LNHDA and CDR2 SQIVND (reference sequence). With V trimmed by 9 bases and J by 5 bases, 16 bases remained unmatched. CDR3 in DNA: TGTGCCAGCTTTTTAGGGGGCGCGAAAGGGCACGAGCAGTACGTC. It specifies CASFLGGAKGHEQYV.

This clone was counted once. The chain joins TRBV30 to TRBJ2-7; TRBD2 matches at 12 bases. Trimming cost V 3 bases and J 9 bases; bases outside gene matches: 15. This CDR3 spans 16 amino acids. In germline, CDR1 is GTSNPN, CDR2 SVGIG (reference sequence). The CDR3: CAWSEGPTSGGMRQYF. The CDR3 bases are TGTGCCTGGAGCGAAGGCCCCACTAGCGGGGGGATGAGGCAGTACTTC.

This clone has just a few counts. This chain connects TRBV4-1 to TRBJ2-3, with 11 nucleotides matching TRBD2. The ends lost 5 bases at V and 0 bases at J; junction bases unmatched: 4. Germline CDR1 reads MGHRA; CDR2 reads YSYEKL. The CDR3 has 16 amino acids. The CDR3 here is CASSYGLAGSTDTQYF. The CDR3 DNA reads as TGCGCCAGCAGCTACGGACTAGCGGGTAGCACAGATACGCAGTATTTT.

The chain is built from TRBV6-6 and TRBJ1-3; D not certain. The CDR3 length is 14 residues. Germline V CDR1 and CDR2: MNHNY, SVGAGI (reference sequence). With 0 bases removed from V and 4 bases from J, the gap between germline ends came to 7 bases. Here the CDR3 reads CASSYSEQGNTIYF. The CDR3 nucleotides are TGTGCCAGCAGTTACTCGGAACAGGGAAACACCATATATTTT.

The chain recombines TRBV5-1 with TRBJ2-3; 8 nucleotides align to TRBD2. With 0 bases clipped from V and 5 bases from J, the junction kept 2 bases outside the gene matches. The CDR3 runs to 14 residues. CDR1 is SGHRS, CDR2 YFSETQ, per germline. The CDR3, as DNA: TGCGCCAGCAGCTTGGACGGGGGGGGAGATACGCAGTATTTT. It yields the protein CASSLDGGGDTQYF.

This chain connects TRBV6-6 to TRBJ2-4; 8 bases fit TRBD2. V lost 6 bases, J lost 6 bases, and 10 bases stayed unmatched. Germline V gives CDR1 MNHNY, CDR2 SVGAGI (reference sequence). The CDR3 runs to 15 residues. CDR3 residues: CASSAFPSGGNIQYF. The CDR3 bases are TGTGCCAGCAGCGCTTTCCCCAGCGGGGGAAACATTCAGTACTTC.

This chain connects TRBV4-1 to TRBJ1-6, with 9 bases matching TRBD1. In germline, CDR1 is MGHRA, CDR2 YSYEKL. V was pared by 4 bases and J by 9 bases, with 7 bases of the junction left unmatched. This CDR3 is 15 amino acids long. For the CDR3, the DNA is TGCGCCAGCAGCCTTCAACAGGGGGCCAGTTCACCCCTCCACTTT. Amino acids: CASSLQQGASSPLHF.

V and J are TRBV7-3 and TRBJ1-4; 8 positions match TRBD1. This CDR3 comprises 19 residues. Germline V lookup: CDR1 SGHTA, CDR2 FQGTGA. The ends lost 5 bases at V and 7 bases at J; junction bases unmatched: 21. The DNA for the CDR3 is TGTGCCAGCAGCCCCCGAATCAACCGGGACAGGCGCCTCCCTGAAAAACTGTTTTTT. It translates to CASSPRINRDRRLPEKLFF.

This clone was found a few times. The chain joins TRBV5-6 to TRBJ1-1; unclear D gene. CDR3 length: 15 amino acids. Trimming pared 3 bases from V and 4 bases from J, leaving 16 bases between. The V gene's germline CDR1 is SGHDT and CDR2 YYEEEE. The CDR3 reads CASSSRYGEGTEAFF. Written as DNA, the CDR3 is TGTGCCAGCAGCTCTAGATACGGCGAGGGCACTGAAGCTTTCTTT.

The J gene is TRBJ2-2, the V gene TRBV9, with 12 bases identical to TRBD2. The CDR3 length is 18 residues. Trimming took 3 bases from V and 7 from J; bases not matched to a gene: 13. Germline CDR1 reads SGDLS; CDR2 reads YYNGEE. The CDR3 loop reads CASSGPSGLAGGIGELFF. CDR3 nucleotide sequence: TGTGCCAGCAGCGGCCCCTCAGGGCTAGCGGGAGGGATCGGGGAGCTGTTTTTT.

CDR3: CASSQLQTGELFF. The CDR3 DNA reads TGTGCCAGCAGCCAACTACAAACCGGGGAGCTGTTTTTT. This chain connects TRBV7-3 to TRBJ2-2; D not resolved. This CDR3 spans 13 amino acids. Per germline, CDR1 SGHTA and CDR2 FQGTGA. Trimming took 5 bases from V and 5 from J, leaving 9 bases between them.

This CDR3 reads CAWSPRPGGLSPLHF. The CDR3 DNA is TGTGCCTGGAGTCCAAGACCGGGAGGACTTTCACCCCTCCACTTT. The chain uses TRBV30 and TRBJ1-6; D is uncertain. The CDR3 length is 15 residues. Germline V gene data show CDR1 as GTSNPN and CDR2 as SVGIG (reference sequence). V shed 2 bases and J shed 9 bases, with 17 bases lying between them.

The rearrangement joins TRBV4-2 to TRBJ1-2; D perhaps matches TRBD1 (6 bases). V was trimmed by 0 bases and J by 4 bases, leaving 18 bases between them. This CDR3 is 17 amino acids long. CDR1 is LGHNA and CDR2 is YNFKEQ in the germline V gene. CDR3 residues: CASSQEEQGGAIYGYTF. CDR3 nucleotides: TGTGCCAGCAGCCAAGAAGAACAGGGAGGGGCTATCTATGGCTACACCTTC.

The V gene is TRBV19, the J gene TRBJ1-2; no definite D call. The V and J ends lost 5 bases and 2 bases respectively, with 15 bases between them. This CDR3 spans 15 amino acids. Germline CDR1 and CDR2: LNHDA and SQIVND (reference sequence). CDR3 sequence (DNA): TGTGCCAGTAGTCCCCCTCCTACCTGGAACTATGGCTACACCTTC. Residues: CASSPPPTWNYGYTF.

The rearrangement links TRBV7-8 to TRBJ1-1; D might be TRBD1 (6 bases). V lost 4 bases and J 3 bases, leaving 12 bases between the germline ends. The CDR3 is 14 residues long. Germline V lookup: CDR1 SGHVS, CDR2 FQNEAQ. In nucleotides, the CDR3 is TGTGCCAGCAGCTCTATGGGGGCGGACACTGAAGCTTTCTTT. Translation gives CASSSMGADTEAFF.